These 21 T cell receptor beta chains came from one sample sequenced in a study of Ad26.COV2.S vaccination and SARS-CoV-2 variants. As for treatment: roughly 20 received Ad26.COV2.S at low or high dose, single or two shots; roughly 5 received placebo; per-sample allocation not given. Sampling was performed 63 days after the first vaccine or placebo injection. Sequencing used immunoSEQ multiplex PCR; TCRdb keeps in-frame clones, though not all of them. The sample contains about 680,000 clones, 89% of which appear only once. Sequences were derived from peripheral blood, sampled in a trial of Ad26.COV2.S vaccine versus placebo. These receptors were taken from a person aged 18-65 years who received the Ad26.COV2.S COVID-19 vaccine or a placebo.

A single count supports this clone. CDR3 sequence reads: CASSSRQGSYNEQFF. In DNA, the CDR3 is TGTGCCAGCAGCAGTCGACAGGGCTCCTACAATGAGCAGTTCTTC. The chain employs TRBV21-1 and TRBJ2-1; the table's D call TRBD1 went unverified against the DNA. TRBV21-1 is flagged as a pseudogene. This CDR3 has 15 amino acids.

This chain joins TRBV6-5 and TRBJ2-7; 15 bases match TRBD2. The germline V gene has CDR1 MNHEY and CDR2 SVGAGI. This CDR3 region has 16 residues. Trimming at V came to 2 bases and at J to 2 bases, leaving 1 base not matched to a gene. CDR3 sequence (DNA): TGTGCCAGCAGTTACGGGACTAGCGGGGGGCCCTACGAGCAGTACTTC. Protein: CASSYGTSGGPYEQYF.

The V gene is TRBV12-1, the J gene TRBJ2-2; the table's D gene call, TRBD1, was not cross checked with the DNA. TRBV12-1 is an annotated pseudogene. The CDR3 extends over 17 amino acids. As DNA, the CDR3 is TGTGCCAGCAGCTACTCGGGCAGGGGGCTGAACACCGGGGAGCTGTTTTTT. The encoded protein is CASSYSGRGLNTGELFF.

This chain uses TRBV7-8 with TRBJ2-3, with D possibly being TRBD2 (6 bases). Germline values: CDR1 SGHVS, CDR2 FQNEAQ. V shed 5 bases and J shed 0 bases, with 18 bases lying between them. The CDR3 spans 17 residues. The CDR3, as DNA: TGTGCCAGCAGCCCTCCTCCGATAGCGGAGAGCACAGATACGCAGTATTTT. It yields the protein CASSPPPIAESTDTQYF.

J is TRBJ2-7 and V is TRBV7-9; D unclear. Per germline, CDR1 SEHNR and CDR2 FQNEAQ (reference sequence). This CDR3 comprises 12 residues. V was cut by 1 base and J by 3 bases, with 4 bases left in between. The CDR3 DNA reads TGTGCCAGCAGCTTAGTGCGCTACGAGCAGTACTTC. Amino acids: CASSLVRYEQYF. The full variable domain, its missing parts supplied by reference TRBV7-9 and TRBJ2-7, is DTGVSQNPRHKITKRGQNVTFRCDPISEHNRLYWYRQTLGQGPEFLTYFQNEAQLEKSRLLSDRFSAERPKGSFSTLEIQRTEQGDSAMYLCASSLVRYEQYFGPGTRLTVT.

The V and J genes are TRBV5-1 and TRBJ1-1; D is uncertain. This CDR3 contains 14 residues. Trimming shortened V by 4 bases and J by 0 bases, and 10 bases separated the two germline ends. Looked up from germline, CDR1 is SGHRS and CDR2 is YFSETQ. The CDR3 here is CASSPPGMNTEAFF. CDR3 in DNA: TGCGCCAGCAGCCCCCCTGGGATGAACACTGAAGCTTTCTTT.

The chain combines TRBV6-5 with TRBJ1-4; D ambiguous. This CDR3 is built from 15 residues. V was cut by 2 bases and J by 3 bases, with 10 bases left in between. CDR1 and CDR2 from the germline V gene are MNHEY and SVGAGI. The CDR3 region is CASSYTGTANEKLFF. DNA for the CDR3: TGTGCCAGCAGTTACACGGGAACGGCTAATGAAAAACTGTTTTTT.

V and J are TRBV10-1 and TRBJ1-1; the match to TRBD1 covers 8 bases. Trimming took 10 bases from V and 6 from J; bases not matched to a gene: 7. The CDR3 sequence is 12 residues long. CDR1 is WNHNN, CDR2 SYGVQD, per germline (reference sequence). CDR3 loop: CATSQDRAEAFF. The CDR3 DNA is TGCGCCACCTCACAGGACAGGGCTGAAGCTTTCTTT.

The chain links TRBV6-2 or TRBV6-3 to TRBJ2-7; D is perhaps TRBD1 or TRBD2 (6 bases each). The CDR3 spans 15 residues. Per the germline V gene, CDR1 is MNHEY and CDR2 is SVGEGT. V lost 2 bases and J lost 3, with 14 bases in between. As DNA, the CDR3 is TGTGCCAGCAGTTACCGGGCAGGGGACTTCTACGAGCAGTACTTC. As protein: CASSYRAGDFYEQYF.

This chain links TRBV7-8 with TRBJ1-4, with D uncertain. This CDR3 spans 17 amino acids. The germline V and J ends were trimmed by 1 base and 8 bases, with 20 bases remaining between them. CDR1 is SGHVS, CDR2 FQNEAQ, per germline. The CDR3, as DNA: TGTGCCAGCAGCTTAGTCTTAGTGGCCCCAGAGTGGGAAAAACTGTTTTTT. It yields the protein CASSLVLVAPEWEKLFF.

The rearrangement uses TRBV19 and TRBJ1-2; 7 positions match TRBD1. The CDR3 extends over 14 amino acids. V dropped 6 bases and J dropped 2; count of bases not matched to a gene: 6. In germline, CDR1 is LNHDA, CDR2 SQIVND (reference sequence). DNA for the CDR3: TGTGCCAGTAGCCCCAGGGGGATCAACTATGGCTACACCTTC. Residues: CASSPRGINYGYTF.

In its sample, this clone was seen once. The genes are TRBV7-2 and TRBJ1-5, with a weak D call TRBD1 (5 bases). Germline values: CDR1 SGHTA, CDR2 FQGNSA. V was shortened by 3 bases and J by 4 bases, with 10 bases between the two germline ends. The CDR3 spans 14 residues. The CDR3 loop is CASSFGPGNQPQHF. The CDR3 DNA sequence: TGTGCCAGCAGCTTCGGCCCAGGGAATCAGCCCCAGCATTTT.

This clone was picked up one time. V gene TRBV5-4 combines with J gene TRBJ2-3; 10 bases are shared with TRBD1. The CDR3 is 16 amino acids. Germline values: CDR1 SGHNT, CDR2 YYREEE (reference sequence). With V trimmed by 1 base and J by 2 bases, 4 bases remained unmatched. CDR3 in amino acids: CASSLSGTGVTDTQYF. The CDR3 DNA sequence: TGTGCCAGCAGCTTGTCCGGGACAGGGGTCACAGATACGCAGTATTTT. Full variable domain (outside the CDR3, taken from reference TRBV5-4 and TRBJ2-3): ETGVTQSPTHLIKTRGQQVTLRCSSQSGHNTVSWYQQALGQGPQFIFQYYREEENGRGNFPPRFSGLQFPNYSSELNVNALELDDSALYLCASSLSGTGVTDTQYFGPGTRLTVL.

This clone was found once. The chain employs TRBV7-6 and TRBJ2-2; a possible D gene is TRBD1 (6 bases). Germline assignment: CDR1 SGHVS and CDR2 FNYEAQ. The CDR3 is 18 residues long. V was trimmed by 1 base and J by 4 bases, leaving 19 bases between them. The CDR3 DNA reads as TGTGCCAGCAGCTTAGGGCTGGACAGCCCCTTGGTCACCGGGGAGCTGTTTTTT. Protein sequence: CASSLGLDSPLVTGELFF.

The chain joins TRBV11-1 to TRBJ2-2; possibly TRBD2 for D (5 bases). V lost 5 bases, J lost 4 bases, and 14 bases lay in between. Germline CDR1 is SGHAT and CDR2 is FQDESV (reference sequence). The CDR3 is 15 residues long. The CDR3 DNA follows: TGTGCCAGCAGCGATCGGACTGACTTCACCGGGGAGCTGTTTTTT. As protein: CASSDRTDFTGELFF. The full variable domain, rest sourced from reference TRBV11-1 and TRBJ2-2, is EAEVAQSPRYKITEKSQAVAFWCDPISGHATLYWYRQILGQGPELLVQFQDESVVDDSQLPKDRFSAERLKGVDSTLKIQPAELGDSAMYLCASSDRTDFTGELFFGEGSRLTVL.

The chain carries TRBV18 and TRBJ2-7, with TRBD1 matching over 7 bases. V was clipped by 3 bases and J by 2 bases; unmatched bases: 4. CDR1 is KGHSH and CDR2 is LQKENI in the germline V gene. This CDR3 has 14 residues. The DNA of the CDR3 is TGTGCCAGCTCACCCGGACAGGTCCCCTACGAGCAGTACTTC. It yields the protein CASSPGQVPYEQYF.

This clone appeared a few times. The J gene is TRBJ2-5, the V gene TRBV4-2, with D hard to call. CDR1 LGHNA and CDR2 YNFKEQ come from the germline V gene. The V gene lost 2 bases and the J gene lost 3 bases, with 10 bases spanning the gap. There are 14 residues in the CDR3. The CDR3 coding sequence is TGTGCCAGCAGCCAACCAGGCGAGAAAGAGACCCAGTACTTC. Encoded protein: CASSQPGEKETQYF.

The V gene is TRBV29-1, the J gene TRBJ1-2; 8 bases fit TRBD1. Trimming at V came to 6 bases and at J to 1 base, leaving 10 bases not matched to a gene. The germline V gene has CDR1 SQVTM and CDR2 ANQGSEA. This CDR3 contains 15 residues. The CDR3 loop reads CSVKGAGGLNYGYTF. The CDR3 DNA sequence: TGCAGCGTGAAGGGGGCAGGGGGCCTTAACTATGGCTACACCTTC.

This clone was seen only once. This chain joins TRBV18 and TRBJ2-4; TRBD1 matches at 7 bases. The CDR3 loop spans 14 amino acids. CDR1 is KGHSH, CDR2 LQKENI, per germline. Germline trimming cut 5 bases from V and 3 bases from J; bases unmatched to any gene: 4. DNA of the CDR3: TGTGCCAGCTCAACGACAGGGAGCAAAAACATTCAGTACTTC. Translating it yields CASSTTGSKNIQYF.

V and J are TRBV6-2 or TRBV6-3 and TRBJ2-4, with TRBD1 identical over 9 bases. Germline V gives CDR1 MNHEY, CDR2 SVGEGT. V was clipped by 5 bases and J by 6 bases; unmatched bases: 2. The CDR3 covers 13 residues. For the CDR3, the DNA is TGTGCCAGCAGTCCGACAGGGGGAAACATTCAGTACTTC. Encoded protein: CASSPTGGNIQYF.

The J gene is TRBJ2-7, the V gene TRBV6-6; D is unresolved. The CDR3 has 13 residues. Germline V gene lookup returns CDR1 MNHNY and CDR2 SVGAGI (reference sequence). V was cut by 0 bases and J by 4 bases, with 7 bases left in between. The CDR3 nucleotides read TGTGCCAGCAGTTACTCGGAGAAGTACGAGCAGTACTTC. Protein sequence: CASSYSEKYEQYF.